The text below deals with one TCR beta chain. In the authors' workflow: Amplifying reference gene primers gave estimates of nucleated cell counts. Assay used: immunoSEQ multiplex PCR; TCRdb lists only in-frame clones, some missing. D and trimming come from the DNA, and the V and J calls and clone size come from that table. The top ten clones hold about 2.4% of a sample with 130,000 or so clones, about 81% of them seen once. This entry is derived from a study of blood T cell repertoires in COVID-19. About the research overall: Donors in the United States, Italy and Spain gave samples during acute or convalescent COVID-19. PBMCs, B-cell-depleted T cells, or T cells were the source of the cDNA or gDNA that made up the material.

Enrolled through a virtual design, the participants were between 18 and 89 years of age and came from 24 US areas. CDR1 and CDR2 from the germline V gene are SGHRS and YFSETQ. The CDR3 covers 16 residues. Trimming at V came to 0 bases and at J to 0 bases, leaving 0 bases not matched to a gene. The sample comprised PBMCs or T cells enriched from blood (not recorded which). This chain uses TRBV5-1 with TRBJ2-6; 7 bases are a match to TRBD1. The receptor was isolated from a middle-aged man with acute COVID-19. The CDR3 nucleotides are TGCGCCAGCAGCTTGGGGGACAGCTCTGGGGCCAACGTCCTGACTTTC. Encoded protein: CASSLGDSSGANVLTF.